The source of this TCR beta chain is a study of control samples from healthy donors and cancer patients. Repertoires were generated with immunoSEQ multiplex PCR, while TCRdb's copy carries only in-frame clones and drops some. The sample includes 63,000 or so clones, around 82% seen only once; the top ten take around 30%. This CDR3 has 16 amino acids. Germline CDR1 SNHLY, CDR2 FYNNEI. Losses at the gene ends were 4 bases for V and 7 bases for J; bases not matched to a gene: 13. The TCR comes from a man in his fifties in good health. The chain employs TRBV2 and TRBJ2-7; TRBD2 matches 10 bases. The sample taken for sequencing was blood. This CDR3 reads CASSGMVAGGRSEQYF. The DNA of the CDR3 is TGTGCCAGCAGTGGGATGGTAGCGGGAGGACGCTCGGAGCAGTACTTC.